This TCR beta chain was documented in a study of identical twins. Study-wide results and limits: Out-of-frame alpha sequences common to twins exhibited an excess of low generation probability. Weaker excess twin sharing was observed in beta out-of-frame sequences.

The CDR3 has 14 amino acids. The germline V gene has CDR1 LGHDT and CDR2 YNNKEL (reference sequence). Germline trimming cut 6 bases from V and 2 bases from J; bases unmatched to any gene: 5. A note on this clonotype: Its antigen is as yet unknown.

TCRdb reanalysed the 5' RACE reads using MiXCR and keeps one entry per CDR3 protein. The table lists some 570,000 distinct CDR3 sequences, approximately 20% of them singletons. The same sample was also studied in work on yellow fever vaccine responses in identical twins.

The sample taken for sequencing was CD4+ T cells sorted from blood. The clonotype comes from a woman between 18 and 29 years old in good health. The chain carries TRBV3-1 and TRBJ2-3, with 7 nucleotides matching TRBD2. CDR3 DNA: TGTGCCAGCAGACCTAGCGGCCCCACAGATACGCAGTATTTT. As protein: CASRPSGPTDTQYF.